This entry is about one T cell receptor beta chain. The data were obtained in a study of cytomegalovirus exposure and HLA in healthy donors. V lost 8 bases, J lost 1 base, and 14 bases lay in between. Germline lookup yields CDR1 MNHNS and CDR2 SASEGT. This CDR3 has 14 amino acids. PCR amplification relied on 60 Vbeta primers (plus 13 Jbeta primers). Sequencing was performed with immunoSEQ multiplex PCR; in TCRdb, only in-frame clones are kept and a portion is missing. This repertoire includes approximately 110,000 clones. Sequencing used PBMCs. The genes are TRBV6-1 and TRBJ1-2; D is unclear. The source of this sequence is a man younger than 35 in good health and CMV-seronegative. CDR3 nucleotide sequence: TGTGCCAGCGGAGGTGAAAGCCTTAACTATGGCTACACCTTC. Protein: CASGGESLNYGYTF.